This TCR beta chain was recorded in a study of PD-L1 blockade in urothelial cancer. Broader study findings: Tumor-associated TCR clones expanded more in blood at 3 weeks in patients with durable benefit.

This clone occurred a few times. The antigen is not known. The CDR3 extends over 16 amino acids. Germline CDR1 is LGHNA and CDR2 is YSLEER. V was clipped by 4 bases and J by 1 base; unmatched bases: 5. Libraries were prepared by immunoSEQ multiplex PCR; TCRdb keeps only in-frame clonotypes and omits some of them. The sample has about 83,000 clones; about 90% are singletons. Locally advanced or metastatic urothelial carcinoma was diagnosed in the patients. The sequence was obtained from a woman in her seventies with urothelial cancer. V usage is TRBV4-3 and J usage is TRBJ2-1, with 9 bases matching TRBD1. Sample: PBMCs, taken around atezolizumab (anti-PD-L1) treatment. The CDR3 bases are TGCGCCAGCAGCCCTGGGACAGGGAGTTCCTACAATGAGCAGTTCTTC. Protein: CASSPGTGSSYNEQFF.